Sequencing of this T cell receptor beta chain was carried out in a study of blood T cell repertoires in COVID-19. Background on the study: Sites across the United States, Italy and Spain contributed samples from acute and convalescent COVID-19. In each case, the material was cDNA or gDNA derived from T cells, B-cell-depleted T cells, or PBMCs.

After removal of 0 bases from V and 7 bases from J, the junction contained 3 bases not matched to a gene. Germline CDR1 is SGHTA and CDR2 is FQGNSA. CDR3 length equals 14 residues. Original processing notes: The assay estimated nucleated cells by amplifying reference gene primers. Repertoires were generated with immunoSEQ multiplex PCR, while TCRdb's copy carries only in-frame clones and drops some. V and J calls and clone size follow that table, whereas D and trimming were derived from the DNA. Among 65,000 to 85,000 clones listed, around 74% were seen once. The sequence was obtained from a woman of 80 years or more with active or convalescent COVID-19. Sequenced sample: peripheral blood. The chain combines TRBV7-2 with TRBJ2-7; 10 bases map to TRBD2. CDR3 nucleotides: TGTGCCAGCAGCTTAGCAGCGGGGGGGCGGGAGCAGTACTTC. It specifies CASSLAAGGREQYF.